The present T cell receptor beta chain was sequenced within a study of Ad26.COV2.S vaccination and SARS-CoV-2 variants (dated by TCRdb to the early 2020s). Notes on the research overall: Vaccine-arm donors were drawn from COV1001, a multicentre, randomized, double-blind, placebo-controlled phase I-IIa trial of Ad26.COV2.S in healthy adults. Ad26.COV2.S was administered intramuscularly at a dose of 5x10^10 or 1x10^11 viral particles, either as one shot or as two shots given 56 days apart. The specificity and breadth of SARS-CoV-2-reactive T cell receptors after Ad26.COV2.S vaccination were assessed by TCRbeta repertoire sequencing. Blinding of investigators to trial group allocation was maintained during experiments and outcome assessment. The TCR-sequenced set comprised approximately 30 samples: around 20 Ad26.COV2.S vaccine recipients, 5 placebo recipients and 8 SARS-CoV-2 convalescent individuals. Trial participants were randomized into five groups of five: low-dose or high-dose Ad26.COV2.S given once or twice, or placebo on both occasions. Overall study outcomes, separate from this receptor: The authors noted that total T cell responses may have been underestimated by the TCR breadth and depth analyses. After vaccination, spike-specific CD8+ and CD4+ T cell responses were reported to show substantial breadth. The study was not powered to compare responses between vaccine doses or regimens. Non-spike TCR breadth was comparable between vaccine and placebo recipients, consistent with the vaccine containing only spike. Spike-specific TCR breadth was higher in Ad26.COV2.S recipients than in placebo recipients (P = 0.0014).

The treatment or condition label on this specimen signifies: some 19 received Ad26.COV2.S at low or high dose, single or two shots; about 5 received placebo; per-sample allocation not given. For vaccine and placebo recipients, repertoires were sequenced using samples collected on day 63 after the first injection. Between 29 July and 7 August 2020, Cohort 1b enrolled fewer than 30 adults aged 18-55 years at one site in Boston, USA. Ad26.COV2.S was a replication-incompetent adenovirus type 26 vector expressing a prefusion-stabilized SARS-CoV-2 spike protein from the original Wuhan strain. V and J are truncated by 3 bases and 5 bases respectively, leaving an intervening sequence of 17 bases. Measured from the cysteine to the phenylalanine, the CDR3 is 16 residues long. The DNA shown is the 48-base CDR3, in frame from base 1. The germline V gene (reference sequence) sets CDR1 to MNHEY and CDR2 to SMNVEV.

The immunoSEQ Assay was the method used to sequence TCRbeta CDR3 regions. After extraction, genomic DNA underwent amplification by bias-controlled multiplex PCR, followed by high-throughput sequencing. In the source study's methods: To quantify the absolute abundance of each unique TCRbeta CDR3 region, sequences were collapsed and filtered. Usable DNA was measured by amplifying reference genes present in all nucleated cells, and TCRbeta template counts were normalized to that usable DNA to estimate T cell fraction. Repertoire TCRs were annotated as SARS-CoV-2-specific when V gene, CDR3 amino acid sequence and J gene were exactly matched to a known reactive TCR set. MIRA supplied the reference SARS-CoV-2 TCR set, which was filtered for enrichment in COVID-19-positive ImmuneCODE repertoires so that public or cross-reactive TCRs were removed. Drawing on the MIRA antigens, annotated TCRs were analysed further at the level of specific ORF or position within ORF. Breadth was defined as the number of annotated unique rearrangements divided by the total number of unique productive rearrangements, and depth was defined as the summed frequency of the annotated unique rearrangements. Two-sided Wilcoxon rank-sum tests were applied when comparing TCR breadth between groups. TCRdb provides this immuneACCESS table in a form limited to in-frame rearrangements. Some clones are lacking; in checked studies, under half of them reflect an unresolved V gene, and why the rest are absent is not known. That table gives V, J and clone size, and the DNA gave D and trimming. This sample has about 280,000 clones in its table, and 87% of those were observed once. The ten largest clones capture more than 2.5% of the sample.

Points on this clone: Its specific antigen is unknown. No much larger clone is present one base from it, and per-base qualities are unavailable.

This material consisted of peripheral blood, taken in a trial of Ad26.COV2.S vaccine versus placebo. The sequence was collected from a person aged 18-60 years who received the Ad26.COV2.S COVID-19 vaccine or a placebo. This receptor chain uses TRBV27 and TRBJ2-1; TRBD2 is possibly the D segment (6 matching bases). CDR3 loop: CASSFAGRGGDNEQFF. DNA sequence: TGTGCCAGCAGTTTCGCCGGGAGAGGTGGGGACAATGAGCAGTTCTTC.